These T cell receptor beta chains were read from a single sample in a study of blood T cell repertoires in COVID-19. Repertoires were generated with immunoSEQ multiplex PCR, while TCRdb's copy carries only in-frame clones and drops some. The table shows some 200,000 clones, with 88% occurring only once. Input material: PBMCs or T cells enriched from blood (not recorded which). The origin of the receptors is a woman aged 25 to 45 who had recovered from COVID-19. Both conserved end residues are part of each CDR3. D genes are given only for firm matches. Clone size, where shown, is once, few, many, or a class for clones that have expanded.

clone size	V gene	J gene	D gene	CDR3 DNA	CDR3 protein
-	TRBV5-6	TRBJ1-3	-	TGTGCCAGCAGCTTAGTCTACAGGGGAAACACCATATATTTT	CASSLVYRGNTIYF
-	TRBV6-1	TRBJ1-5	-	TGTGCCAGCAGTGAATTCTCAGGGTCTCAGCCCCAGCATTTT	CASSEFSGSQPQHF
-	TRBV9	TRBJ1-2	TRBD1	TGTGCCAGCAGCACCAGGACAGGGGGGAGGGATGGCTACACCTTC	CASSTRTGGRDGYTF
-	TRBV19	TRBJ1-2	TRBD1	TGTGCCAGTAACAGGGGGGACTATGGCTACACCTTC	CASNRGDYGYTF
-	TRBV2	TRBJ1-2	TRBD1	TGTGCCAGCAGGCCATCTTTGGCAGGGGGTACCAACTATGGCTACACCTTC	CASRPSLAGGTNYGYTF
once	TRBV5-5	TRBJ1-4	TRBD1	TGTGCCAGCAGCGCGACAGGGCTGAATGAAAAACTGTTTTTT	CASSATGLNEKLFF
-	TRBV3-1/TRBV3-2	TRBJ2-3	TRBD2	TGTGCCAGCAGCCAAGATCGGGCTAGCGGCTTCACAGATACGCAGTATTTT	CASSQDRASGFTDTQYF
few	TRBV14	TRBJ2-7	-	TGTGCCAGCAGCCAAGAGGCGGGTATAGGACGATCCTACGAGCAGTACTTC	CASSQEAGIGRSYEQYF
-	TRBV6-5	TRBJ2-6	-	TGTGCCAGTAGCCCCGTCGGGTCCGGGGCCAACGTCCTGACTTTC	CASSPVGSGANVLTF
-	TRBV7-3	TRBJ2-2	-	TGTGCCAGCAGCTTAGTAGCGGCGGCGAACACCGGGGAGCTGTTTTTT	CASSLVAAANTGELFF
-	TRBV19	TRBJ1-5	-	TGTGCCAGTAGCTACCGGGAGGTGAGGAGCAATCAGCCCCAGCATTTT	CASSYREVRSNQPQHF
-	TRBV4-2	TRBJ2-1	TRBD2	TGTGCCAGCAGCCCGAGACTAGCGGGGAAAAATGAGCAGTTCTTC	CASSPRLAGKNEQFF
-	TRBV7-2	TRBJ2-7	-	TGTGCCAGCAGCCCAGAGGCAGCTCGATCCTACGAGCAGTACTTC	CASSPEAARSYEQYF